This T cell receptor beta chain is from a study of radiotherapy plus CTLA-4 blockade in lung cancer. Repertoires were generated with immunoSEQ multiplex PCR, while TCRdb's copy carries only in-frame clones and drops some. The table records some 18,000 clones, about 84% of them present only once. This clone appeared once. Chemo-refractory metastatic non-small-cell lung cancer patients underwent focal radiation alongside CTLA-4 blockade with ipilimumab. V trimming: 2 bases; J trimming: 10 bases; junction bases outside the gene matches: 12. In germline, CDR1 is SGHNT, CDR2 YYREEE (reference sequence). The CDR3 runs 15 residues.

This receptor was identified in a human donor with non-small cell lung cancer whose response to radiotherapy plus ipilimumab could not be evaluated. The chain is built from TRBV5-4 and TRBJ1-1; the match to TRBD1 covers 9 bases. This specimen consisted of peripheral blood, obtained from a patient treated with radiotherapy plus ipilimumab. The chain's CDR3 is CASSFQTGTGFRAFF. The CDR3 DNA reads as TGTGCCAGCAGCTTCCAAACCGGGACAGGGTTTAGAGCTTTCTTT.